This T cell receptor beta chain was captured by sequencing in a study of identical twins. TCRdb passed the 5' RACE reads through MiXCR, listing each CDR3 protein once. The sample records some 500,000 distinct CDR3 sequences, more than 9% being singletons. CDR3 length equals 13 residues. Germline assignment: CDR1 KGHDR and CDR2 SFDVKD. Trimming took off 4 bases at V and 9 bases at J, with 12 bases between the two ends. This clonotype has a count of ten or more. This sample was shared with a second study, whose subject was yellow fever vaccine responses in identical twins.

The material sequenced was PBMCs. The source is a woman younger than 30 in good health. The chain is built from TRBV24-1 and TRBJ2-1; TRBD1 is a possible D gene (5 bases). This CDR3 reads CATSDHLGAEQFF. In DNA, the CDR3 is TGTGCCACCAGTGACCACCTAGGGGCTGAGCAGTTCTTC.